These 25 T cell receptor beta chains were all obtained from the same sample, sequenced in a study of blood T cell repertoires in COVID-19. Here immunoSEQ multiplex PCR was the method, and the copy in TCRdb shows in-frame clones only, minus some. Altogether approximately 470,000 clones are present, approximately 85% being singletons, with the ten largest covering roughly 3.1%. Sequencing was done on a sample of peripheral blood. Every receptor here comes from a human donor in a cohort sampled during active COVID-19.

The V and J genes are TRBV21-1 and TRBJ2-7; the table's D call, TRBD1, has no DNA check behind it. TRBV21-1 is deemed a pseudogene. The CDR3 spans 14 residues. CDR3 coding DNA: TGTGCCAGCAGCTATTGGACAGGGGTCTACGAGCAGTACTTC. It specifies CASSYWTGVYEQYF.

The J gene is TRBJ2-1, the V gene TRBV5-1; D gene uncertain. V was trimmed by 0 bases and J by 5 bases, leaving 9 bases between them. The CDR3 has 14 residues. Germline CDR1 reads SGHRS; CDR2 reads YFSETQ. Here the CDR3 DNA reads TGCGCCAGCAGCTTGGATTTCCCGGACAATGAGCAGTTCTTC. It codes for CASSLDFPDNEQFF.

V is TRBV3-1 (or the pseudogene TRBV3-2) and J is TRBJ2-7, with 7 bases matching TRBD2. V was pared by 4 bases and J by 5 bases, with 20 bases of the junction left unmatched. Per germline, CDR1 LGHDT and CDR2 YNNKEL (reference sequence). This CDR3 has 18 residues. CDR3 sequence: CASSREGIGASPYNEQYF. The CDR3 DNA is TGTGCCAGCAGCCGGGAGGGGATTGGGGCATCCCCTTACAACGAGCAGTACTTC.

This clone has just a few counts. The chain has TRBV18 and TRBJ1-1, with 8 bases lining up with TRBD1. The V segment lost 4 bases and the J segment 3 bases; nucleotides outside the gene matches: 1. The CDR3 has 13 residues. Looked up from germline, CDR1 is KGHSH and CDR2 is LQKENI. The DNA for the CDR3 is TGTGCCAGCTCACAGACAGGGGACACTGAAGCTTTCTTT. The encoded protein is CASSQTGDTEAFF.

This clone appeared a single time. The rearrangement uses TRBV5-6 and TRBJ1-4, with D possibly matching TRBD1 (5 bases). CDR3 length: 15 amino acids. V lost 3 bases and J 8 bases, leaving 17 bases between the germline ends. Germline V lookup: CDR1 SGHDT, CDR2 YYEEEE. The chain's CDR3 is CASSSLRGVGEKLFF. CDR3 nucleotide sequence: TGTGCCAGCAGCTCCCTCCGGGGGGTCGGCGAAAAACTGTTTTTT.

J is TRBJ1-5 and V is TRBV6-5, with unresolved D. V was pared by 6 bases and J by 0 bases, with 12 bases between. This CDR3 comprises 15 residues. Germline assignment: CDR1 MNHEY and CDR2 SVGAGI. The CDR3 sequence is CASRPQDHSNQPQHF. In DNA form, the CDR3 reads TGTGCCAGCAGGCCTCAGGATCATAGCAATCAGCCCCAGCATTTT.

V and J are TRBV19 and TRBJ1-2, with 9 bases lining up with TRBD1. The J segment lost 4 bases and the V segment lost 5 bases, leaving 11 bases of the junction unmatched. The CDR3 spans 16 residues. CDR1 is LNHDA and CDR2 is SQIVND in the germline V gene (reference sequence). The CDR3 spells CASSPQGQGNFYGYTF. CDR3 bases: TGTGCCAGTAGTCCGCAGGGACAGGGAAACTTCTATGGCTACACCTTC.

The chain is built from TRBV11-3 and TRBJ1-1; D is unresolved. The CDR3 totals 13 residues. V was shortened by 5 bases and J by 2 bases, with 9 bases between the two germline ends. Per germline, CDR1 SGHNT and CDR2 YENEEA. CDR3 region: CASSETPNTEAFF. CDR3 sequence (DNA): TGTGCCAGCAGCGAGACACCCAACACTGAAGCTTTCTTT.

The chain uses TRBV3-1 (or the pseudogene TRBV3-2) and TRBJ2-7, with 11 bases aligning to TRBD2. V shed 4 bases, J shed 3 bases, and the junction held 5 bases outside the gene matches. This CDR3 spans 15 amino acids. Germline assignment: CDR1 LGHDT and CDR2 YNNKEL (reference sequence). The CDR3 region is CASSPGLAGLYEQYF. DNA for the CDR3: TGTGCCAGCAGCCCAGGACTAGCGGGCCTCTACGAGCAGTACTTC.

The genes are TRBV19 and TRBJ2-3, with TRBD2 identical over 13 bases. The J segment lost 3 bases and the V segment lost 8 bases, leaving 2 bases of the junction unmatched. The germline V gene has CDR1 LNHDA and CDR2 SQIVND (reference sequence). The CDR3 spans 14 residues. The CDR3 DNA sequence: TGTGCCAGTCGGACTAGCGGGAGTACAGATACGCAGTATTTT. This sequence encodes CASRTSGSTDTQYF.

In DNA, the CDR3 is TGCGCCAGCACCCCAGACAGGAGATATGGCTACACCTTC. It codes for CASTPDRRYGYTF. The chain employs TRBV10-2 and TRBJ1-2; perhaps TRBD1 as D (6 bases). The CDR3 consists of 13 residues. V was clipped by 7 bases and J by 5 bases, with 14 bases between them. From germline, CDR1 is WSHSY and CDR2 SAAADI.

This sequence joins TRBV3-1 (or the pseudogene TRBV3-2) and TRBJ2-1; 9 bases agree with TRBD2. The CDR3 covers 22 residues. The germline V gene has CDR1 LGHDT and CDR2 YNNKEL (reference sequence). V shed 3 bases, J shed 3 bases, and the junction held 24 bases outside the gene matches. This CDR3 is CASSQRLAAGTIVRSYYNEQFF. In DNA, the CDR3 is TGTGCCAGCAGCCAGAGACTAGCGGCAGGTACTATCGTGAGGTCCTACTACAATGAGCAGTTCTTC.

The rearrangement uses TRBV21-1 and TRBJ1-5. TRBV21-1 is flagged as a pseudogene. The CDR3 is made up of 13 amino acids. The CDR3, as DNA: TGTGCCAGCAGCAAAGCGGGGGACTCGTCCCAGCATTTT. Translated: CASSKAGDSSQHF.

The J gene is TRBJ2-7, the V gene TRBV29-1; D possibly corresponds to TRBD2 (5 bases). Germline V CDR1 and CDR2: SQVTM, ANQGSEA. The CDR3 contains 12 residues. Trimming stripped 7 bases from V and 1 base from J, with 11 bases between. The CDR3 region is CSARRGSYEQYF. The CDR3 DNA reads as TGCAGCGCACGCCGCGGGTCCTACGAGCAGTACTTC.

The CDR3 DNA sequence: TGTGCCAGCAGCTTAGATGGGCTAGCGGCGGGTGAGCAGTTCTTC. Its protein is CASSLDGLAAGEQFF. This rearrangement joins TRBV11-2 to TRBJ2-1; TRBD2 agrees at 7 bases. Germline CDR1 SGHAT, CDR2 FQNNGV. V lost 0 bases, J lost 9 bases, and 8 bases stayed unmatched. This CDR3 contains 15 residues.

The rearrangement links TRBV14 to TRBJ1-4; D remains ambiguous. The CDR3 extends over 15 amino acids. The germline gives CDR1 SGHDN, CDR2 FVKESK. V gave up 5 bases and J gave up 5 bases, with 15 bases separating them. Here the CDR3 reads CASSLSSQSNEKLFF. As DNA, the CDR3 is TGTGCCAGCAGCTTAAGCTCACAGAGCAATGAAAAACTGTTTTTT.

V usage is TRBV12-5 and J usage is TRBJ1-5; D is ambiguous. CDR3 length: 12 residues. Germline V lookup: CDR1 LGHNT, CDR2 FRNRAP. V lost 1 base, J lost 7 bases, and 5 bases lay in between. The DNA for the CDR3 is TGTGCTAGTGGTTTGGGTCCGCAGCCCCAGCATTTT. Translating gives CASGLGPQPQHF.

V gene TRBV19 combines with J gene TRBJ1-6; 11 bases are shared with TRBD1. Germline V gene lookup returns CDR1 LNHDA and CDR2 SQIVND (reference sequence). The CDR3 length is 15 residues. V lost 6 bases, J lost 3 bases, and 1 base stayed unmatched. The DNA for the CDR3 is TGTGCCAGTAGGGGACAGGGGGTCTATAATTCACCCCTCCACTTT. It yields the protein CASRGQGVYNSPLHF.

The V and J genes are TRBV20-1 and TRBJ2-1; D remains unclear. CDR1 is DFQATT and CDR2 is SNEGSKA in the germline V gene (reference sequence). The CDR3 loop spans 11 amino acids. The ends were cut back, 1 base at V and 10 bases at J, with 8 bases in the middle. This chain's CDR3 is CSARGGMEQFF. Here the CDR3 DNA reads TGCAGTGCTAGAGGCGGAATGGAGCAGTTCTTC.

The table lists this clone with a count of one. The CDR3 DNA follows: TGTGCCAGCAGTGATAAGGGGACTAGCGGAACCGGTGAGCAGTTCTTC. Encoded protein: CASSDKGTSGTGEQFF. The chain has TRBV6-4 and TRBJ2-1, with 11 positions matching TRBD2. Germline loops: CDR1 MRHNA, CDR2 SNTAGT. Losses at the gene ends were 3 bases for V and 9 bases for J; bases not matched to a gene: 10. The CDR3 is 16 amino acids.

This CDR3 reads CATSDESGRYGNEQFF. CDR3 nucleotides: TGTGCCACCAGTGATGAAAGCGGGAGGTATGGCAATGAGCAGTTCTTC. This chain connects TRBV24-1 to TRBJ2-1, with TRBD2 matching over 9 bases. The CDR3 has 16 residues. The J segment lost 6 bases and the V segment lost 3 bases, leaving 8 bases of the junction unmatched. In germline, CDR1 is KGHDR, CDR2 SFDVKD.

The V and J genes are TRBV29-1 and TRBJ1-1; D remains ambiguous. Trimming stripped 5 bases from V and 0 bases from J, with 16 bases between. Germline CDR1 reads SQVTM; CDR2 reads ANQGSEA. This CDR3 comprises 15 residues. In DNA form, the CDR3 reads TGCAGCGTTAGAACGACACCGTTAATGAACACTGAAGCTTTCTTT. Its protein product is CSVRTTPLMNTEAFF.

V gene TRBV5-3 combines with J gene TRBJ2-7; 7 nucleotides match TRBD2. TRBV5-3 is designated an ORF whose function remains uncertain. This CDR3 comprises 13 residues. V lost 4 bases to trimming and J lost 5 bases; unmatched junction nucleotides: 6. CDR3 amino acids: CARSLGGRNEQYF. The CDR3 coding sequence is TGTGCCAGAAGCCTGGGCGGGAGAAACGAGCAGTACTTC.

The chain combines TRBV7-9 with TRBJ1-1; unclear D gene. V lost 2 bases and J lost 0, with 7 bases in between. CDR3 length equals 14 residues. Germline V gene data show CDR1 as SEHNR and CDR2 as FQNEAQ (reference sequence). As DNA, the CDR3 is TGTGCCAGCAGCTTAATACTGGTGAACACTGAAGCTTTCTTT. Translation: CASSLILVNTEAFF.

The rearrangement joins TRBV6-6 to TRBJ1-1; unclear D gene. This CDR3 is 13 amino acids long. Germline CDR1 MNHNY, CDR2 SVGAGI (reference sequence). V lost 2 bases and J lost 1, with 5 bases in between. CDR3 sequence (DNA): TGTGCCAGCAGTTACACAGAGAACACTGAAGCTTTCTTT. Translating gives CASSYTENTEAFF.